This entry lists 22 T cell receptor beta chains sequenced from one sample in a study of shared clonotypes between healthy human individuals. Clones were sequenced by immunoSEQ multiplex PCR, and TCRdb holds only the in-frame ones, with some missing. The sample yields approximately 2.4 million clones, under 97% seen once. What was sequenced was naive CD4+ T cells sorted from blood. Subset denoted: CD45RA+ positively selected. The receptors shown here come from a man aged 18 to 30 in good health.

The V gene is TRBV10-3, the J gene TRBJ2-3; D not resolved. The CDR3 contains 15 residues. Trimming removed 2 bases at V and 1 base at J, with 10 bases between. CDR1 and CDR2 from the germline V gene are ENHRY and SYGVKD. In DNA form, the CDR3 reads TGTGCCATCAGTGAGACCGACACGCGCACAGATACGCAGTATTTT. This translates into CAISETDTRTDTQYF.

This clone came up once. The chain combines TRBV5-6 with TRBJ2-5, with 8 nucleotides matching TRBD2. V shed 4 bases, J shed 3 bases, and the junction held 8 bases outside the gene matches. This CDR3 contains 15 residues. The V gene's germline CDR1 is SGHDT and CDR2 YYEEEE. This CDR3 reads CASSPLAGKKETQYF. The CDR3 DNA reads as TGTGCCAGCAGCCCCCTAGCGGGTAAGAAAGAGACCCAGTACTTC. Variable domain in full (rest from reference TRBV5-6 and TRBJ2-5): DAGVTQSPTHLIKTRGQQVTLRCSPKSGHDTVSWYQQALGQGPQFIFQYYEEEERQRGNFPDRFSGHQFPNYSSELNVNALLLGDSALYLCASSPLAGKKETQYFGPGTRLLVL.

Here the CDR3 DNA reads TGTGCCACCAATGGCGGGGCTAGCCAAGAGACCCAGTACTTC. Amino acid sequence: CATNGGASQETQYF. The chain combines TRBV2 with TRBJ2-5, with a weak D call TRBD2 (6 bases). Germline CDR1 is SNHLY and CDR2 is FYNNEI. The CDR3 runs 14 residues. The V and J ends lost 10 bases and 1 base respectively, with 16 bases between them.

The genes are TRBV19 and TRBJ2-2; 10 bases are shared with TRBD1. V lost 6 bases, J lost 4 bases, and 17 bases stayed unmatched. Per the germline V gene, CDR1 is LNHDA and CDR2 is SQIVND (reference sequence). This CDR3 is 19 amino acids long. The CDR3 DNA reads as TGTGCCAGTAGGATCATCCGGGACAGGGGCGCCCGGGGCACCGGGGAGCTGTTTTTT. This encodes CASRIIRDRGARGTGELFF. The entire variable domain, with the rest obtained from reference TRBV19 and TRBJ2-2, is as follows: DGGITQSPKYLFRKEGQNVTLSCEQNLNHDAMYWYRQDPGQGLRLIYYSQIVNDFQKGDIAEGYSVSREKKESFPLTVTSAQKNPTAFYLCASRIIRDRGARGTGELFFGEGSRLTVL.

The chain has TRBV28 and TRBJ1-3; D remains unclear. V was cut by 6 bases and J by 2 bases, with 11 bases left in between. The CDR3 totals 14 residues. Germline assignment: CDR1 MDHEN and CDR2 SYDVKM. Written as DNA, the CDR3 is TGTGCCAGCAGCCTATACGTTGCTGGAAACACCATATATTTT. Translation: CASSLYVAGNTIYF. The whole variable domain, remainder taken from reference TRBV28 and TRBJ1-3, is DVKVTQSSRYLVKRTGEKVFLECVQDMDHENMFWYRQDPGLGLRLIYFSYDVKMKEKGDIPEGYSVSREKKERFSLILESASTNQTSMYLCASSLYVAGNTIYFGEGSWLTVV.

This chain connects TRBV7-9 to TRBJ2-7; D uncertain. The V gene lost 1 base and the J gene lost 2 bases, with 9 bases spanning the gap. CDR1 and CDR2 from the germline V gene are SEHNR and FQNEAQ (reference sequence). This CDR3 comprises 14 residues. The CDR3 coding sequence is TGTGCCAGCAGCTTAGGGTCCGTGACCTACGAGCAGTACTTC. The encoded protein is CASSLGSVTYEQYF.

V is TRBV5-1 and J is TRBJ2-7; 7 nucleotides align to TRBD1. The CDR3 extends over 14 amino acids. CDR1 SGHRS and CDR2 YFSETQ come from the germline V gene. V lost 4 bases, J lost 5 bases, and 9 bases stayed unmatched. The CDR3 DNA reads as TGCGCCAGCAGCCCGGTCCTCGACAGGGACGAGCAGTACTTC. Its translation is CASSPVLDRDEQYF.

This chain uses TRBV2 with TRBJ2-2; D possibly corresponds to TRBD2 (5 bases). With 4 bases removed from V and 6 bases from J, the gap between germline ends came to 9 bases. Germline values: CDR1 SNHLY, CDR2 FYNNEI. This CDR3 has 13 residues. The DNA of the CDR3 is TGTGCCAGCAGTGGAACTAGACCCGGGGAGCTGTTTTTT. Amino acids: CASSGTRPGELFF.

With regard to this clone: This sample includes further DNA sequences coding for the same CDR3. V and J are TRBV7-3 and TRBJ2-7; D is unresolved. The CDR3 has 14 residues. Germline V gene data show CDR1 as SGHTA and CDR2 as FQGTGA. Between the trimmed V and J ends, which lost 0 bases and 1 base, there was a span of 7 bases. CDR3 in DNA: TGTGCCAGCAGCTTAACGGGCCAGTCCTACGAGCAGTACTTC. It translates to CASSLTGQSYEQYF.

This chain uses TRBV7-2 with TRBJ2-7; D unresolved. The germline gives CDR1 SGHTA, CDR2 FQGNSA. V was pared by 2 bases and J by 0 bases, with 11 bases between. This CDR3 spans 15 amino acids. The CDR3 region has the DNA TGTGCCAGCAGCTTACTCGGACGGAGCTCCTACGAGCAGTACTTC. Translation: CASSLLGRSSYEQYF. The full variable domain, with the rest looked up from reference TRBV7-2 and TRBJ2-7, is GAGVSQSPSNKVTEKGKDVELRCDPISGHTALYWYRQSLGQGLEFLIYFQGNSAPDKSGLPSDRFSAERTGGSVSTLTIQRTQQEDSAVYLCASSLLGRSSYEQYFGPGTRLTVT.

The V call is TRBV6-1, the J call TRBJ1-6, with a weak D call TRBD1 (6 bases). The CDR3 is 15 amino acids. V dropped 4 bases and J dropped 6 bases, with 13 bases sitting between them. Germline V gives CDR1 MNHNS, CDR2 SASEGT. CDR3 in amino acids: CASSAGDGANSPLHF. CDR3 sequence (DNA): TGTGCCAGCAGTGCAGGGGATGGGGCTAATTCACCCCTCCACTTT.

On this clone: At one of its ends the junction is not consistent with the germline gene, which may arise from a read error. The V call is TRBV7-7, the J call TRBJ2-7; D is possibly TRBD2 (5 bases). The CDR3 length is 15 residues. Looked up from germline, CDR1 is SSHAT and CDR2 is FNYEAQ (reference sequence). The CDR3 spells CASSLSSGSSYEQYF. CDR3 sequence (DNA): TGTGCTAGCAGCTTAAGTTCGGGGAGCTCCTACGAGCAGTACTTC.

The chain couples TRBV14 to TRBJ1-1; D unclear. Trimming removed 0 bases at V and 11 bases at J, with 10 bases between. This CDR3 has 12 residues. Looked up from germline, CDR1 is SGHDN and CDR2 is FVKESK. The CDR3 DNA is TGTGCCAGCAGCCAAGACGGGCTTCGGGCTTTCTTT. It translates to CASSQDGLRAFF.

A word on this clone: Other DNA sequences in this specimen translate into the identical CDR3. The gene calls are TRBV19 and TRBJ1-5, with 7 bases aligning to TRBD1. The CDR3 length is 13 residues. CDR1 and CDR2 (germline): LNHDA, SQIVND (reference sequence). The V segment lost 4 bases and the J segment 6 bases; nucleotides outside the gene matches: 3. The CDR3 DNA reads as TGTGCCAGTAGTAGTCAGGGGGGTCAGCCCCAGCATTTT. It translates to CASSSQGGQPQHF.

The chain combines TRBV20-1 with TRBJ2-1; D remains ambiguous. The CDR3 spans 10 residues. With 6 bases removed from V and 9 bases from J, the gap between germline ends came to 9 bases. Germline values: CDR1 DFQATT, CDR2 SNEGSKA (reference sequence). CDR3 bases: TGCAGTGCGAACTGGGCTGAGCAGTTCTTC. Amino acid sequence: CSANWAEQFF.

The chain combines TRBV2 with TRBJ2-3, with no clear D. Between the trimmed V and J ends, which lost 6 bases and 6 bases, there was a span of 16 bases. Germline CDR1 and CDR2: SNHLY and FYNNEI. This CDR3 is built from 14 residues. CDR3 nucleotides: TGTGCCAGCAGCCGGACCCCCACAATGGATACGCAGTATTTT. This sequence encodes CASSRTPTMDTQYF.

The chain carries TRBV7-2 and TRBJ2-1; 9 bases match TRBD1. The V gene end was trimmed by 5 bases and the J gene end by 9 bases; junction bases not matched to a gene: 11. Looked up from germline, CDR1 is SGHTA and CDR2 is FQGNSA. This CDR3 contains 15 residues. CDR3 in DNA: TGTGCCAGCAGCCGACCGGGACAGGGAATAATTGAGCAGTTCTTC. This sequence encodes CASSRPGQGIIEQFF.

The V call is TRBV28, the J call TRBJ2-4, with TRBD2 matching over 10 bases. V lost 5 bases and J lost 0; bases outside the gene matches: 7. This CDR3 is 17 amino acids long. CDR1 and CDR2 (germline): MDHEN, SYDVKM. DNA for the CDR3: TGTGCCAGCAGTCCACTAGCGGGGAGATTAGCCAAAAACATTCAGTACTTC. Encoded protein: CASSPLAGRLAKNIQYF.

The V call is TRBV5-1, the J call TRBJ2-7, with a possible D match to TRBD1 (6 bases). Germline V gene sequence: CDR1 SGHRS, CDR2 YFSETQ. CDR3 length equals 13 residues. V lost 5 bases to trimming and J lost 5 bases, with 14 bases between them. The CDR3 DNA follows: TGCGCCAGCAGAACCGGGGACAAAGACGAGCAGTACTTC. This codes for CASRTGDKDEQYF.

The rearrangement uses TRBV28 and TRBJ2-5; 7 nucleotides match TRBD1. This CDR3 contains 14 residues. Germline CDR1 and CDR2: MDHEN and SYDVKM. The trim removed 2 bases at V and 5 bases at J, leaving 5 bases unmatched. The CDR3 nucleotides read TGTGCCAGCAGTTTAACCACAGGGGTGGAGACCCAGTACTTC. It codes for CASSLTTGVETQYF.

This chain connects TRBV5-4 to TRBJ2-3, with 11 nucleotides matching TRBD2. Germline assignment: CDR1 SGHNT and CDR2 YYREEE (reference sequence). The J segment lost 1 base and the V segment lost 0 bases, leaving 7 bases of the junction unmatched. CDR3 length equals 18 residues. In DNA form, the CDR3 reads TGTGCCAGCAGCTTGGCCTTACTAGCGGGAGTTGGCACAGATACGCAGTATTTT. Its translation: CASSLALLAGVGTDTQYF.

This chain joins TRBV11-2 and TRBJ1-6; D ambiguous. The CDR3 sequence is 13 residues long. CDR1 is SGHAT, CDR2 FQNNGV, per germline. V was pared by 5 bases and J by 9 bases, with 11 bases between. CDR3 DNA sequence: TGTGCCAGCAGCGCCCAAAGCGGTTCACCCCTCCACTTT. As protein: CASSAQSGSPLHF.